These 11 T cell receptor beta chains share one sample of origin, sequenced in a study of blood T cells in healthy people across ages (dated by TCRdb to about 2015). Libraries were made using 5' RACE. The instrument was an Illumina HiSeq 2500. A second roughly 7 to 11 cycle PCR used a sample-barcoded 5' primer and a J-beta primer mix. The raw public data were reprocessed by TCRdb itself: fastp quality trimming at Q25, MiXCR clonotype calling, in-frame beta chains only. Identical CDR3 proteins give one entry, which carries the most common genes and DNA. Counted in this sample were some 1.6 million distinct CDR3 sequences; 34% of them appeared once. The ten biggest clones cover about 11% of the sample. The specimen was blood. The receptors come from a woman in her thirties in good health.

The CDR3 DNA sequence: TGTGCCAGCAGTTTCCCCCGGGGAAGGTCGACAGATACGCAGTATTTT. Its translation: CASSFPRGRSTDTQYF. This chain links TRBV12-3 or TRBV12-4 with TRBJ2-3, with D perhaps matching TRBD2 (5 bases). This CDR3 has 16 residues. V gave up 3 bases and J gave up 3 bases, with 16 bases separating them.

This clonotype has more than one count but fewer than ten. The chain recombines TRBV5-6 with TRBJ2-1; tentative D call: TRBD1 (6 bases). This CDR3 spans 14 amino acids. Germline values: CDR1 SGHDT, CDR2 YYEEEE. Trimming stripped 2 bases from V and 4 bases from J, with 10 bases between. The CDR3 region is CASSFPGQYNEQFF. For the CDR3, the DNA is TGTGCCAGCAGCTTCCCGGGACAATACAATGAGCAGTTCTTC. Full variable domain (rest looked up from reference TRBV5-6 and TRBJ2-1): DAGVTQSPTHLIKTRGQQVTLRCSPKSGHDTVSWYQQALGQGPQFIFQYYEEEERQRGNFPDRFSGHQFPNYSSELNVNALLLGDSALYLCASSFPGQYNEQFFGPGTRLTVL.

The rearrangement joins TRBV20-1 to TRBJ2-5; the D gene is possibly TRBD2 (6 bases). The V and J ends lost 1 base and 0 bases respectively, with 12 bases between them. Germline CDR1 is DFQATT and CDR2 is SNEGSKA (reference sequence). This CDR3 has 15 amino acids. The CDR3 DNA is TGCAGTGCTAGAGTTATTAGCGGCTACCAAGAGACCCAGTACTTC. It yields the protein CSARVISGYQETQYF.

V and J are TRBV7-2 and TRBJ1-2; 7 bases line up with TRBD1. Germline trimming cut 0 bases from V and 3 bases from J; bases unmatched to any gene: 4. The CDR3 length is 15 residues. CDR1 and CDR2 from the germline V gene are SGHTA and FQGNSA. CDR3 region: CASSLASQGDYGYTF. The CDR3 DNA follows: TGTGCCAGCAGCTTAGCTAGCCAGGGGGACTATGGCTACACCTTC.

V usage is TRBV3-1 and J usage is TRBJ2-7; D is possibly TRBD1 (5 bases). V shed 0 bases and J shed 2 bases, with 11 bases lying between them. Germline loops: CDR1 LGHDT, CDR2 YNNKEL (reference sequence). CDR3 length: 15 amino acids. CDR3 sequence (DNA): TGTGCCAGCAGCCAAGAGGCAGGGTCAGCCTACGAGCAGTACTTC. Encoded protein: CASSQEAGSAYEQYF.

The chain uses TRBV7-6 and TRBJ1-1, with TRBD1 as a possible D gene (5 bases). The germline gives CDR1 SGHVS, CDR2 FNYEAQ. V lost 5 bases to trimming and J lost 3 bases, with 19 bases between them. The CDR3 consists of 16 residues. CDR3 residues: CASSRGTGGRDTEAFF. The CDR3, as DNA: TGTGCCAGCAGCCGAGGGACCGGGGGAAGGGACACTGAAGCTTTCTTT. Combining the CDR3 with reference TRBV7-6 and TRBJ1-1 gives the whole variable domain GAGVSQSPRYKVTKRGQDVALRCDPISGHVSLYWYRQALGQGPEFLTYFNYEAQQDKSGLPNDRFSAERPEGSISTLTIQRTEQRDSAMYRCASSRGTGGRDTEAFFGQGTRLTVV.

V gene TRBV27 combines with J gene TRBJ2-1, with D hard to call. The CDR3 spans 15 residues. V was pared by 6 bases and J by 7 bases, with 19 bases between. Germline V gene data show CDR1 as MNHEY and CDR2 as SMNVEV (reference sequence). The CDR3 DNA sequence: TGTGCCAGCAGCGCCCCCCAGAGATATCTAAATGAGCAGTTCTTC. Its translation: CASSAPQRYLNEQFF.

The chain couples TRBV29-1 to TRBJ1-5; 11 bases align to TRBD1. The germline V gene encodes CDR1 SQVTM and CDR2 ANQGSEA. V was pared by 7 bases and J by 3 bases, with 5 bases of the junction left unmatched. CDR3 length: 14 amino acids. The DNA for the CDR3 is TGCAGCGCAACCGGACAGGGGGCCAATCAGCCCCAGCATTTT. Translating it yields CSATGQGANQPQHF.

The gene calls are TRBV4-1 and TRBJ2-3, with 10 positions matching TRBD2. The CDR3 consists of 16 residues. V lost 4 bases and J lost 5; bases outside the gene matches: 9. Germline CDR1 is MGHRA and CDR2 is YSYEKL. CDR3 nucleotides: TGCGCCAGCAGCCCCCAAAGCGGGAGGGCCCAAGATACGCAGTATTTT. Its protein is CASSPQSGRAQDTQYF.

This clonotype has more than one count but fewer than ten. The DNA for the CDR3 is TGTGCCAGCAGCACCGGGACAGGGGCTCTTCTTAACTATGGCTACACCTTC. Translating gives CASSTGTGALLNYGYTF. This sequence joins TRBV7-2 and TRBJ1-2, with TRBD1 identical over 10 bases. This CDR3 comprises 17 residues. Germline V CDR1 and CDR2: SGHTA, FQGNSA. Losses at the gene ends were 5 bases for V and 1 base for J; bases not matched to a gene: 10.

With regard to this clonotype: One junction end disagrees with the germline gene, perhaps due to a read error. The J gene is TRBJ1-2, the V gene TRBV11-2; D possibly corresponds to TRBD1 (6 bases). The CDR3 runs to 14 residues. Germline V gene lookup returns CDR1 SGHAT and CDR2 FQNNGV. CDR3 amino acids: CASSLEGASYGCTF. In nucleotides, the CDR3 is TGTGCCAGCAGCTTAGAGGGGGCGAGCTATGGCTGCACCTTC.